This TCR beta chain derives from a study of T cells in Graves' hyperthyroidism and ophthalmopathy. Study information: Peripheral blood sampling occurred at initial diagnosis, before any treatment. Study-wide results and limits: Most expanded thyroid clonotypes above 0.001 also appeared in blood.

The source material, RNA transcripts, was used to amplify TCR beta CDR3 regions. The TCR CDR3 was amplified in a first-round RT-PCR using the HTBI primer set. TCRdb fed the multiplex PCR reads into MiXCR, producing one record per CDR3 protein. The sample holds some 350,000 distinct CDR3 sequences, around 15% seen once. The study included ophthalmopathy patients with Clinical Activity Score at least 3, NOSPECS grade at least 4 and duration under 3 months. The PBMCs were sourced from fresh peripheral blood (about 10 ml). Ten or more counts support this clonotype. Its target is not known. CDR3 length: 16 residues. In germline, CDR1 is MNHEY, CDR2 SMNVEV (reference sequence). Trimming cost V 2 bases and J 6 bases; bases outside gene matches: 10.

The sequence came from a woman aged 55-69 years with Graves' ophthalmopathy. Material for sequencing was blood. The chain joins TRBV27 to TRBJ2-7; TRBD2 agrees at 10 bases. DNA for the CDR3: TGTGCCAGCAGTTTAGATGGGAGCGGGACTAGCGCCGAGCAGTACTTC. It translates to CASSLDGSGTSAEQYF.